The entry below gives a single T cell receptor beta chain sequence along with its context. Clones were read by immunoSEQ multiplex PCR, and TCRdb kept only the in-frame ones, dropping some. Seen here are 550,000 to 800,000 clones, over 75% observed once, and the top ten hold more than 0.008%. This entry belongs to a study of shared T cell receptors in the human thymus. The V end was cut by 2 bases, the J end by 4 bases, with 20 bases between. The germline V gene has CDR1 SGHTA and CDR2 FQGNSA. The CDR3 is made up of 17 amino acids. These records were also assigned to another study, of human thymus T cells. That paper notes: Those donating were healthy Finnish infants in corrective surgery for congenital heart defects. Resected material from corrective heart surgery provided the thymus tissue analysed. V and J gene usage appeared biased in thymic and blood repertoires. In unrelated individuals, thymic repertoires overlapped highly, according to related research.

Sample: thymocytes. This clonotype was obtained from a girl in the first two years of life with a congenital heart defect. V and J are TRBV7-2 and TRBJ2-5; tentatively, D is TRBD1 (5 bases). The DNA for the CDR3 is TGTGCCAGCAGCTTACAGGGCCAGAGTGTGTATTCAGAGACCCAGTACTTC. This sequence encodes CASSLQGQSVYSETQYF.